Listed below are T cell receptor beta chains from one sample, sequenced in a study of post-analysis software for immune sequencing data. MiXCR was run by TCRdb on the PCR reads, yielding one entry per CDR3 protein. The table includes about 540,000 distinct CDR3 sequences, 34% detected once. Specimen: blood. The receptors come from a girl under 18 with multiple sclerosis. The CDR3 runs from the conserved cysteine through the conserved F or W. D genes are given only for firm matches. A clone size is listed for some rows: how often the clone was seen (once, few, many), or a class if it is expanded.

>TRBV3-1|TRBJ2-5|-|-
CASSRVRRQETQYF
TGTGCCAGCAGCCGCGTTAGGCGGCAAGAGACCCAGTACTTC
>TRBV14|TRBJ2-6|-|-
CAGSQATGANVLTF
TGTGCCGGCAGCCAGGCGACTGGGGCCAACGTCCTGACTTTC
>TRBV6-6|TRBJ2-1|-|TRBD2
CASSYSAGGGYNEQFF
TGTGCCAGCAGTTACTCGGCGGGGGGCGGGTACAATGAGCAGTTCTTC
>TRBV20-1|TRBJ2-1|many|-
CSARNNEQFF
TGCAGTGCTCGGAACAATGAGCAGTTCTTC
>TRBV5-1|TRBJ1-1|few|-
CASSWGPGSEAFF
TGCGCCAGCAGCTGGGGGCCGGGATCTGAAGCTTTCTTT
>TRBV6-5|TRBJ1-1|few|-
CASSYSITNTEAFF
TGTGCCAGCAGTTACTCGATCACAAACACTGAAGCTTTCTTT
>TRBV19|TRBJ2-3|few|-
CASRTAGASGGTQYF
TGTGCCAGTAGGACGGCGGGGGCCTCCGGGGGAACGCAGTATTTT
>TRBV6-2/TRBV6-3|TRBJ1-5|-|TRBD1
CASSYGDSYQPQHF
TGTGCCAGCAGTTACGGGGACAGTTATCAGCCCCAGCATTTT
>TRBV29-1|TRBJ1-1|few|-
CSGAWVMMNTEAFF
TGCAGCGGGGCTTGGGTCATGATGAACACTGAAGCTTTCTTT
>TRBV29-1|TRBJ2-5|-|TRBD2
CSVVTSGGETQYF
TGCAGCGTTGTTACTAGCGGGGGGGAGACCCAGTACTTC
>TRBV3-1|TRBJ2-2|-|-
CASSQSPGAGELFF
TGTGCCAGCAGCCAATCACCTGGGGCCGGGGAGCTGTTTTTT
>TRBV29-1|TRBJ1-1|-|-
CSVVAGATEAFF
TGCAGCGTTGTAGCGGGGGCGACTGAAGCTTTCTTT
>TRBV10-3|TRBJ1-1|-|-
CATRGDLNTEAFF
TGTGCCACGCGGGGCGATCTGAACACTGAAGCTTTCTTT
>TRBV24-1|TRBJ1-2|few|-
CATSDSSRPPGSYTF
TGTGCCACCAGTGATTCTTCGAGGCCTCCGGGGAGCTACACCTTC
>TRBV4-1|TRBJ2-5|-|-
CASSVGVGTTQYF
TGCGCCAGCAGCGTCGGGGTGGGGACAACGCAGTACTTC
>TRBV20-1|TRBJ1-5|-|-
CSASPQVAGGQPQHF
TGCAGTGCTAGTCCCCAGGTGGCGGGGGGTCAGCCCCAGCATTTT
>TRBV21-1|TRBJ2-6|few|-
CASSKILDRLGANVLTF
TGTGCCAGCAGCAAAATCCTTGACAGGCTCGGGGCCAACGTCCTGACTTTC
>TRBV28|TRBJ2-1|few|-
CASSLRDRAFYNEQFF
TGTGCCAGCAGTCTACGAGACAGAGCATTCTACAATGAGCAGTTCTTC
>TRBV11-2|TRBJ2-5|few|TRBD1
CASSQTGEDQYF
TGTGCCAGCAGCCAGACAGGGGAGGACCAGTACTTC
>TRBV5-1|TRBJ2-2|-|TRBD2
CASSGGLLVGTGERFF
TGCGCCAGCAGCGGGGGACTACTCGTCGGGACCGGGGAGCGGTTTTTT
>TRBV29-1|TRBJ2-1|few|-
CSAPLDLSYNEQFF
TGCAGCGCCCCATTAGATCTCTCCTACAATGAGCAGTTCTTC
>TRBV15|TRBJ2-2|-|-
CATSNLDRSGELFF
TGTGCCACCAGCAACCTCGACAGGTCCGGGGAGCTGTTTTTT
>TRBV6-2/TRBV6-3|TRBJ2-7|-|-
CASSYGEGSYEQYF
TGTGCCAGCAGTTACGGAGAGGGCTCCTACGAGCAGTACTTC
>TRBV29-1|TRBJ1-2|few|-
CSVARGGYGYTF
TGCAGCGTAGCCCGGGGGGGCTATGGCTACACCTTC
>TRBV7-9|TRBJ2-7|few|TRBD1
CASSKTGGNEQYF
TGTGCCAGCAGCAAGACAGGGGGAAACGAGCAGTACTTC
>TRBV12-3/TRBV12-4|TRBJ2-6|-|-
CASSSEGAGSGANVLTF
TGTGCCAGCAGTTCAGAGGGAGCGGGTTCTGGGGCCAACGTCCTGACTTTC
>TRBV27|TRBJ1-2|few|-
CASSLFGPLKDGYTF
TGTGCCAGCAGTTTATTCGGCCCTCTTAAAGATGGCTACACCTTC
>TRBV7-2|TRBJ2-5|many|-
CASSSSGLWLTETQYF
TGTGCCAGCAGCTCCTCTGGACTATGGTTGACGGAGACCCAGTACTTC
>TRBV3-1|TRBJ1-1|few|TRBD1
CASSQDSTGVGTEAFF
TGTGCCAGCAGCCAAGATTCCACAGGGGTCGGAACTGAAGCTTTCTTT
>TRBV20-1|TRBJ1-1|few|TRBD1
CSASTGGTEAFF
TGCAGCGCCTCGACAGGGGGCACTGAAGCTTTCTTT
>TRBV5-6|TRBJ2-1|-|TRBD2
CASSLALAGASYNEQFF
TGTGCCAGCAGCTTGGCGCTAGCGGGGGCTTCCTACAATGAGCAGTTCTTC
>TRBV12-3/TRBV12-4|TRBJ2-1|few|TRBD2
CASSRGLAGVLNNEQFF
TGTGCCAGCAGTCGCGGACTAGCGGGGGTACTGAACAATGAGCAGTTCTTC
>TRBV7-9|TRBJ2-5|-|-
CVSSLPVGRQETQYF
TGTGTCAGCAGCTTACCGGTGGGCAGACAAGAGACCCAGTACTTC
>TRBV20-1|TRBJ2-4|-|TRBD1
CSASGTGGIQYF
TGCAGTGCTAGCGGGACAGGGGGCATTCAGTACTTC
>TRBV6-5|TRBJ2-5|-|-
CASSYAGKSVETQYF
TGTGCCAGCAGTTATGCAGGGAAGAGTGTCGAGACCCAGTACTTC
>TRBV3-1|TRBJ2-1|-|-
CASSPWAGRHNEQFF
TGTGCCAGCAGCCCTTGGGCGGGTAGGCACAATGAGCAGTTCTTC
>TRBV6-6|TRBJ2-1|-|TRBD2
CATSGLGGYEQFF
TGTGCCACTAGCGGGCTGGGGGGGTATGAGCAGTTCTTC
>TRBV27|TRBJ2-3|many|-
CASAKMGGTDTQYF
TGTGCCAGCGCCAAAATGGGAGGCACAGATACGCAGTATTTT
>TRBV14|TRBJ2-1|-|TRBD2
CASSQGFWGSGYNEQFF
TGTGCCAGCAGCCAAGGTTTTTGGGGTAGCGGGTACAATGAGCAGTTCTTC
>TRBV20-1|TRBJ2-7|-|TRBD2
CSARDRAGRDHEQYF
TGCAGTGCTAGAGATAGGGCAGGGAGGGACCACGAGCAGTACTTC
>TRBV20-1|TRBJ2-3|-|TRBD2
CSASRAGGLDTQYF
TGCAGTGCTAGCCGGGCGGGGGGTTTAGATACGCAGTATTTT
>TRBV2|TRBJ2-5|-|TRBD1
CASTRDSIEQYF
TGTGCCAGCACCCGGGACAGTATAGAGCAGTACTTC
>TRBV29-1|TRBJ2-7|-|-
CSVEWGLGYNEQYF
TGCAGCGTTGAATGGGGTTTAGGCTACAATGAGCAGTACTTC
>TRBV24-1|TRBJ2-1|-|-
CATSDLSDSFVGNEQFF
TGTGCCACCAGTGATTTGTCCGACAGCTTTGTGGGGAATGAGCAGTTCTTC
>TRBV3-1|TRBJ1-2|once|-
CASSQGSTPAMGYTF
TGTGCCAGCAGCCAAGGGTCGACCCCGGCAATGGGCTACACCTTC
>TRBV11-2|TRBJ2-1|-|-
CASSWNNVNGQFF
TGTGCCAGCAGCTGGAACAATGTCAATGGGCAGTTCTTC
>TRBV7-8|TRBJ2-7|-|-
CASSPPWYEQYF
TGTGCCAGCAGCCCCCCCTGGTACGAGCAGTACTTC
>TRBV11-2|TRBJ1-4|-|-
CASSLGFTGGGYEKLFF
TGTGCCAGCAGCTTAGGTTTCACCGGGGGCGGTTATGAAAAACTGTTTTTT
>TRBV5-1|TRBJ1-4|few|-
CASSPGQRGEKLFF
TGCGCCAGCAGCCCAGGACAGAGGGGAGAAAAACTGTTTTTT
>TRBV2|TRBJ1-2|-|TRBD1
CASGRDSYDYTF
TGTGCCAGCGGCCGGGACAGCTATGACTACACCTTC
>TRBV20-1|TRBJ1-1|few|TRBD1
CSARVGTGDRDTEAFF
TGCAGTGCTAGAGTTGGGACAGGAGATCGGGACACTGAAGCTTTCTTT
>TRBV7-2|TRBJ2-1|-|TRBD2
CASGERTSSYNEQFF
TGTGCCAGCGGAGAAAGGACTAGTTCCTACAATGAGCAGTTCTTC